The next 14 T cell receptor beta chains were all read from a single sample in a study of blood T cells in healthy people across ages. The authors ran a second PCR of 7 to 11 cycles using a sample-barcoded 5' primer and a J-beta primer mix. MiXCR, applied by TCRdb to the 5' RACE reads, yields one record per CDR3 protein. This sample yields fewer than 1,000,000 distinct CDR3 sequences, of which under 45% are seen a single time; roughly 19% belongs to the top ten. What was sequenced was blood. The source is a man aged 60-69 years in good health.

This chain connects TRBV6-5 to TRBJ2-2, with D perhaps matching TRBD1 (6 bases). The length of the CDR3 is 15 residues. V was cut by 10 bases and J by 4 bases, with 19 bases left in between. Germline CDR1 is MNHEY and CDR2 is SVGAGI. CDR3 region: CATQQNRVLTGELFF. The CDR3 nucleotides are TGTGCCACCCAACAAAACAGGGTTCTCACCGGGGAGCTGTTTTTT.

This clonotype was seen more than once but under ten times. The chain carries TRBV5-5 and TRBJ2-3, with TRBD1 matching over 10 bases. This CDR3 comprises 12 residues. J lost 14 bases, V lost 4 bases, and 7 bases had no gene match. CDR1 is SGHKS and CDR2 is YYEKEE in the germline V gene (reference sequence). The CDR3 bases are TGTGCCAGCAGCGTGGAGGGACAGGGGTGGTATTTT. Amino acids: CASSVEGQGWYF.

This clonotype turned up a few times. This chain joins TRBV6-6 and TRBJ1-4; no clear D. Germline V gene lookup returns CDR1 MNHNY and CDR2 SVGAGI (reference sequence). With 0 bases removed from V and 4 bases from J, the gap between germline ends came to 9 bases. CDR3 size: 15 residues. The CDR3 spells CASSYSDRINEKLFF. The CDR3 DNA reads as TGTGCCAGCAGTTACTCGGACCGGATTAATGAAAAACTGTTTTTT.

This chain uses TRBV6-1 with TRBJ2-3; D is uncertain. The V gene lost 7 bases and the J gene lost 1 base, with 15 bases spanning the gap. Germline-derived CDR1 and CDR2 are MNHNS and SASEGT. This CDR3 is built from 15 residues. The CDR3 is CASIYLAVGTDTQYF. In nucleotides, the CDR3 is TGTGCCAGCATTTACCTGGCAGTGGGCACAGATACGCAGTATTTT.

The chain couples TRBV20-1 to TRBJ2-1; possible D gene TRBD2, 6 bases. The germline gives CDR1 DFQATT, CDR2 SNEGSKA (reference sequence). Trimming took off 5 bases at V and 7 bases at J, with 18 bases between the two ends. The CDR3 has 14 amino acids. CDR3 nucleotide sequence: TGCAGTGCTCGCCGGGGGTCTTCGGGGAATGAGCAGTTCTTC. This codes for CSARRGSSGNEQFF.

J is TRBJ2-2 and V is TRBV9, with a weak D call TRBD2 (6 bases). CDR3 length equals 15 residues. V lost 0 bases and J lost 4, with 10 bases in between. The germline CDR1 and CDR2 sequences are SGDLS and YYNGEE. In DNA form, the CDR3 reads TGTGCCAGCAGCGTAGCGGGGGTGGGCACCGGGGAGCTGTTTTTT. Translating it yields CASSVAGVGTGELFF.

The V and J genes are TRBV7-8 and TRBJ2-1, with TRBD2 matching 13 bases. The CDR3 consists of 17 residues. V was pared by 4 bases and J by 2 bases, with 5 bases of the junction left unmatched. Germline values: CDR1 SGHVS, CDR2 FQNEAQ. The CDR3 spells CASSSRLAGGTYNEQFF. The DNA for the CDR3 is TGTGCCAGCAGCTCCCGACTAGCGGGGGGCACCTACAATGAGCAGTTCTTC. Combining the CDR3 with reference TRBV7-8 and TRBJ2-1 gives the whole variable domain GAGVSQSPRYKVAKRGQDVALRCDPISGHVSLFWYQQALGQGPEFLTYFQNEAQLDKSGLPSDRFFAERPEGSVSTLKIQRTQQEDSAVYLCASSSRLAGGTYNEQFFGPGTRLTVL.

V gene TRBV12-3 or TRBV12-4 combines with J gene TRBJ2-6; 10 nucleotides match TRBD1. J lost 0 bases, V lost 3 bases, and 11 bases had no gene match. This CDR3 comprises 20 residues. The CDR3 nucleotides are TGTGCCAGCAGTTTTGTTCGGGGGACAGGGGAAGTCTCTGGGGCCAACGTCCTGACTTTC. It is translated as CASSFVRGTGEVSGANVLTF.

This clonotype was observed a single time. This chain joins TRBV7-2 and TRBJ2-3, with D maybe TRBD2 (7 bases). This CDR3 spans 15 amino acids. The germline V gene encodes CDR1 SGHTA and CDR2 FQGNSA. V was pared by 5 bases and J by 4 bases, with 16 bases between. CDR3 bases: TGTGCCAGCAGCCCCGGGGGGCTGGGCGCAGATACGCAGTATTTT. Translation: CASSPGGLGADTQYF.

This chain joins TRBV20-1 and TRBJ1-5; possibly TRBD1 for D (6 bases). This CDR3 spans 14 amino acids. The germline V and J ends were trimmed by 3 bases and 4 bases, with 13 bases remaining between them. CDR1 DFQATT and CDR2 SNEGSKA come from the germline V gene (reference sequence). The CDR3 DNA is TGCAGTGCTAGGGGGGCAGGCTATAATCAGCCCCAGCATTTT. This sequence encodes CSARGAGYNQPQHF.

This clonotype has only a few counts. The chain employs TRBV7-2 and TRBJ2-5; D is unclear. The CDR3 extends over 12 amino acids. The germline gives CDR1 SGHTA, CDR2 FQGNSA. With 1 base removed from V and 7 bases from J, the gap between germline ends came to 7 bases. The CDR3 sequence is CASSLGSLTQYF. CDR3 coding DNA: TGTGCCAGCAGCTTAGGGTCTTTGACCCAGTACTTC.

This sequence joins TRBV20-1 and TRBJ2-7, with 11 bases fitting TRBD1. V lost 0 bases, J lost 3 bases, and 10 bases stayed unmatched. CDR3 length equals 17 residues. In germline, CDR1 is DFQATT, CDR2 SNEGSKA (reference sequence). The CDR3 is CSARDLRGQGALYEQYF. The DNA for the CDR3 is TGCAGTGCTAGAGATCTCCGAGGACAGGGGGCACTCTACGAGCAGTACTTC.

This clonotype occurred many times. This chain links TRBV7-2 with TRBJ2-3; weak D call: TRBD1 (5 bases). CDR1 and CDR2 (germline): SGHTA, FQGNSA. The V gene lost 3 bases and the J gene lost 0 bases, with 7 bases spanning the gap. The length of the CDR3 is 14 residues. The CDR3 DNA follows: TGTGCCAGCAGCTTCAGGGCTAGCACAGATACGCAGTATTTT. This translates into CASSFRASTDTQYF.

The rearrangement uses TRBV20-1 and TRBJ2-7; D call uncertain. The V end lost 6 bases, the J end lost 2 bases, and 8 bases lay between the germline ends. The CDR3 is made up of 11 amino acids. CDR1 is DFQATT and CDR2 is SNEGSKA in the germline V gene (reference sequence). CDR3 DNA: TGCAGTGCCGAAAGTACCTACGAGCAGTACTTC. Translating it yields CSAESTYEQYF.